These 30 T cell receptor beta chains originate from one sample sequenced in a study of technical replicates of blood from a few donors. Generated by immunoSEQ multiplex PCR, the TCRdb table keeps only in-frame clones and is missing some. The sample gives more than 70,000 clones, 92% of which show up once; about 0.27% is in the top ten. Sequencing was done on a sample of T cells isolated from PBMCs. The source is a human donor in good health.

The chain links TRBV6-1 to TRBJ2-4, with D possibly being TRBD1 (6 bases). V was clipped by 0 bases and J by 3 bases, with 9 bases between them. Germline assignment: CDR1 MNHNS and CDR2 SASEGT. The CDR3 has 15 residues. This CDR3 is CASSEAGGVKNIQYF. CDR3 nucleotides: TGTGCCAGCAGTGAAGCAGGGGGAGTCAAAAACATTCAGTACTTC.

The gene calls are TRBV19 and TRBJ1-4, with D possibly TRBD1 on 6 matching bases. The germline V and J ends were trimmed by 5 bases and 0 bases, with 10 bases remaining between them. This CDR3 comprises 15 residues. Germline lookup yields CDR1 LNHDA and CDR2 SQIVND (reference sequence). Here the CDR3 DNA reads TGTGCCAGTAGTGTCCCAGGGGCAACTAATGAAAAACTGTTTTTT. Translation: CASSVPGATNEKLFF.

This chain connects TRBV7-8 to TRBJ2-7; TRBD1 matches at 12 bases. This CDR3 has 14 residues. V shed 5 bases and J 5 bases; nucleotides not matched to a gene: 4. Germline V gene sequence: CDR1 SGHVS, CDR2 FQNEAQ. The CDR3 is CASSPGTGGDEQYF. In DNA form, the CDR3 reads TGTGCCAGCAGCCCTGGGACAGGGGGCGACGAGCAGTACTTC.

The chain links TRBV7-9 to TRBJ1-2; the D gene is possibly TRBD1 (5 bases). Trimming left V 1 base short and J 8 bases short, with 17 bases between. CDR1 and CDR2 from the germline V gene are SEHNR and FQNEAQ (reference sequence). CDR3 length equals 15 residues. CDR3: CASSLGPRVLGGYTF. In DNA, the CDR3 is TGTGCCAGCAGCTTAGGTCCCAGGGTTCTGGGAGGCTACACCTTC. Full variable domain (rest looked up from reference TRBV7-9 and TRBJ1-2): DTGVSQNPRHKITKRGQNVTFRCDPISEHNRLYWYRQTLGQGPEFLTYFQNEAQLEKSRLLSDRFSAERPKGSFSTLEIQRTEQGDSAMYLCASSLGPRVLGGYTFGSGTRLTVV.

This chain links TRBV7-6 with TRBJ1-3, with TRBD1 matching over 10 bases. The CDR3 length is 16 residues. The germline V gene encodes CDR1 SGHVS and CDR2 FNYEAQ. The V gene end was trimmed by 5 bases and the J gene end by 0 bases; junction bases not matched to a gene: 4. The CDR3 sequence: CASSPRQGASGNTIYF. The CDR3 DNA follows: TGTGCCAGCAGCCCGAGACAGGGGGCCTCTGGAAACACCATATATTTT.

The chain uses TRBV7-2 and TRBJ1-2; 9 bases map to TRBD1. After removal of 5 bases from V and 5 bases from J, the junction contained 6 bases not matched to a gene. The CDR3 has 14 residues. Per germline, CDR1 SGHTA and CDR2 FQGNSA. CDR3 sequence: CASSPPGQGYGYTF. The CDR3 nucleotides are TGTGCCAGCAGCCCACCGGGACAGGGATATGGCTACACCTTC.

In its sample, this clone was seen once. V is TRBV9 and J is TRBJ2-5, with a weak D call TRBD2 (6 bases). Germline-derived CDR1 and CDR2 are SGDLS and YYNGEE. CDR3 length: 14 amino acids. Trimming shortened V by 0 bases and J by 4 bases, and 10 bases separated the two germline ends. The chain's CDR3 is CASSVAEGGETQYF. CDR3 DNA sequence: TGTGCCAGCAGCGTAGCCGAGGGAGGAGAGACCCAGTACTTC.

The chain couples TRBV15 to TRBJ2-6; possibly TRBD1 for D (5 bases). From germline, CDR1 is LNHNV and CDR2 YYDKDF (reference sequence). V lost 0 bases and J 0 bases, leaving 12 bases between the germline ends. The CDR3 consists of 18 residues. The CDR3 DNA sequence: TGTGCCACCAGCAGAGATGGCCCAGGGCTCTCTGGGGCCAACGTCCTGACTTTC. Translation gives CATSRDGPGLSGANVLTF.

This sequence joins TRBV6-6 and TRBJ2-7, with TRBD1 matching 8 bases. The CDR3 length is 12 residues. Germline V lookup: CDR1 MNHNY, CDR2 SVGAGI (reference sequence). V lost 6 bases to trimming and J lost 6 bases; unmatched junction nucleotides: 4. CDR3 amino acids: CASSYDRGEQYF. In nucleotides, the CDR3 is TGTGCCAGCAGCTACGACAGGGGCGAGCAGTACTTC.

This chain links TRBV5-1 with TRBJ2-3; D is possibly TRBD2 (5 bases). V lost 7 bases to trimming and J lost 2 bases, with 14 bases between them. This CDR3 is built from 14 residues. The germline gives CDR1 SGHRS, CDR2 YFSETQ. The CDR3, as DNA: TGCGCCAGCGGAGAAAAGCGGACCACAGATACGCAGTATTTT. This codes for CASGEKRTTDTQYF.

CDR3 DNA: TGTGCCAGCAGTGAGTTTGCGGACAGCATGAACACTGAAGCTTTCTTT. Its protein is CASSEFADSMNTEAFF. V is TRBV2 and J is TRBJ1-1, with D perhaps matching TRBD1 (6 bases). The CDR3 extends over 16 amino acids. Germline V gene lookup returns CDR1 SNHLY and CDR2 FYNNEI. V was trimmed by 3 bases and J by 0 bases, leaving 14 bases between them. Full variable domain (remainder filled in from reference TRBV2 and TRBJ1-1): EPEVTQTPSHQVTQMGQEVILRCVPISNHLYFYWYRQILGQKVEFLVSFYNNEISEKSEIFDDQFSVERPDGSNFTLKIRSTKLEDSAMYFCASSEFADSMNTEAFFGQGTRLTVV.

This sequence joins TRBV11-1 and TRBJ2-5; 8 bases match TRBD1. This CDR3 has 16 residues. Germline CDR1 is SGHAT and CDR2 is FQDESV (reference sequence). J lost 5 bases, V lost 5 bases, and 13 bases had no gene match. CDR3 region: CASSKTGVSSQETQYF. CDR3 in DNA: TGTGCCAGCAGCAAGACAGGGGTCTCGTCCCAGGAGACCCAGTACTTC. Supplemented by reference TRBV11-1 and TRBJ2-5, the full variable domain reads EAEVAQSPRYKITEKSQAVAFWCDPISGHATLYWYRQILGQGPELLVQFQDESVVDDSQLPKDRFSAERLKGVDSTLKIQPAELGDSAMYLCASSKTGVSSQETQYFGPGTRLLVL.

This sequence joins TRBV5-1 and TRBJ1-5; D gene ambiguous. The CDR3 runs 15 residues. Looked up from germline, CDR1 is SGHRS and CDR2 is YFSETQ. The V gene lost 1 base and the J gene lost 7 bases, with 15 bases spanning the gap. The CDR3 bases are TGCGCCAGCAGCTTGAGCCCAGGCTCGGGGCAGCCCCAGCATTTT. This gives the protein CASSLSPGSGQPQHF.

The chain has TRBV4-2 and TRBJ2-2, with a tentative D call TRBD1 (6 bases). V lost 1 base and J lost 6, with 12 bases in between. The germline gives CDR1 LGHNA, CDR2 YNFKEQ. CDR3 length: 15 residues. The CDR3 reads CASSQARAGAGELFF. In DNA, the CDR3 is TGTGCCAGCAGCCAAGCTAGGGCAGGGGCCGGGGAGCTGTTTTTT.

This rearrangement joins TRBV12-5 to TRBJ1-1; TRBD1 is a possible D gene (5 bases). The V and J ends lost 1 base and 5 bases respectively, with 8 bases between them. From germline, CDR1 is LGHNT and CDR2 FRNRAP. The CDR3 length is 13 residues. The CDR3 sequence: CASGLGRTTEAFF. The DNA of the CDR3 is TGTGCTAGTGGTTTGGGCAGGACAACTGAAGCTTTCTTT.

This clone was picked up a small number of times. The chain couples TRBV14 to TRBJ1-1; D is ambiguous. There are 13 residues in the CDR3. CDR1 and CDR2 (germline): SGHDN, FVKESK. With 2 bases removed from V and 0 bases from J, the gap between germline ends came to 4 bases. The CDR3 DNA reads TGTGCCAGCAGCCAACTAATGAACACTGAAGCTTTCTTT. Protein: CASSQLMNTEAFF.

This chain uses TRBV7-9 with TRBJ2-7; 13 bases are shared with TRBD2. There are 17 residues in the CDR3. Germline V gene sequence: CDR1 SEHNR, CDR2 FQNEAQ (reference sequence). The V gene end was trimmed by 5 bases and the J gene end by 0 bases; junction bases not matched to a gene: 7. The CDR3 DNA is TGTGCCAGCAGCCCAAGGACTAGCGGGAGCCTCTCCTACGAGCAGTACTTC. It codes for CASSPRTSGSLSYEQYF.

The rearrangement uses TRBV11-2 and TRBJ2-7; D is unresolved. Trimming removed 5 bases from V and 4 bases from J, with 9 bases in between. The CDR3 consists of 12 residues. Germline V gene data show CDR1 as SGHAT and CDR2 as FQNNGV. The CDR3 sequence is CASSPSNYEQYF. The CDR3 DNA reads as TGTGCCAGCAGCCCGAGTAATTACGAGCAGTACTTC.

V gene TRBV4-1 combines with J gene TRBJ1-5; 8 bases align to TRBD1. V shed 4 bases, J shed 2 bases, and the junction held 13 bases outside the gene matches. The CDR3 runs 18 residues. The V gene's germline CDR1 is MGHRA and CDR2 YSYEKL. The CDR3 DNA is TGCGCCAGCAGCCCCCAGGGGGCGCGGGTAACGGGCAATCAGCCCCAGCATTTT. Its protein is CASSPQGARVTGNQPQHF.

The V gene is TRBV7-2, the J gene TRBJ1-1; 7 positions agree with TRBD1. The V and J ends lost 3 bases and 1 base, in that order; junction bases with no gene match: 11. The germline CDR1 and CDR2 sequences are SGHTA and FQGNSA. This CDR3 has 17 residues. For the CDR3, the DNA is TGTGCCAGCAGCTTCCTTTCGAGGACAGGAAAGAACACTGAAGCTTTCTTT. Translated: CASSFLSRTGKNTEAFF.

V gene TRBV7-9 combines with J gene TRBJ1-3; perhaps TRBD1 as D (6 bases). CDR3 size: 14 residues. Germline V gives CDR1 SEHNR, CDR2 FQNEAQ (reference sequence). Trimming took off 5 bases at V and 4 bases at J, with 12 bases between the two ends. CDR3 residues: CASSPRQAGNTIYF. The CDR3 DNA sequence: TGTGCCAGCAGCCCCAGACAGGCGGGAAACACCATATATTTT.

The genes are TRBV29-1 and TRBJ1-4, with D maybe TRBD1 (6 bases). Deletions cut 6 bases from V and 5 bases from J, with 19 bases between. Germline V lookup: CDR1 SQVTM, CDR2 ANQGSEA. The CDR3 covers 15 residues. The CDR3 nucleotides are TGCAGCGTCTCCTTCCCGGGACATCGAAATGAAAAACTGTTTTTT. Protein: CSVSFPGHRNEKLFF.

This clone was recorded only once. The chain carries TRBV6-5 and TRBJ1-6; weak D call: TRBD1 (6 bases). V dropped 2 bases and J dropped 6 bases, with 11 bases sitting between them. The CDR3 totals 15 residues. Germline loops: CDR1 MNHEY, CDR2 SVGAGI. CDR3 sequence reads: CASSYGGHLNSPLHF. The DNA of the CDR3 is TGTGCCAGCAGTTACGGGGGACACCTTAATTCACCCCTCCACTTT.

V gene TRBV6-1 combines with J gene TRBJ1-2, with a weak D call TRBD1 (5 bases). V lost 0 bases to trimming and J lost 4 bases, with 15 bases between them. Looked up from germline, CDR1 is MNHNS and CDR2 is SASEGT. This CDR3 spans 16 amino acids. The CDR3: CASSEARRGRSYGYTF. As DNA, the CDR3 is TGTGCCAGCAGTGAAGCGCGAAGGGGCAGAAGCTATGGCTACACCTTC.

Only one count was recorded for this clone. The chain uses TRBV7-8 and TRBJ1-1; 8 nucleotides match TRBD1. This CDR3 has 18 residues. The ends lost 3 bases at V and 0 bases at J; junction bases unmatched: 12. The germline V gene has CDR1 SGHVS and CDR2 FQNEAQ. CDR3 DNA sequence: TGTGCCAGCAGCTTCTACCCGGGACAGGATTTCTTGAACACTGAAGCTTTCTTT. Protein product: CASSFYPGQDFLNTEAFF.

The chain has TRBV6-5 and TRBJ2-1, with 9 bases fitting TRBD1. The V and J ends lost 7 bases and 10 bases, in that order; junction bases with no gene match: 11. Germline CDR1 and CDR2: MNHEY and SVGAGI. The CDR3 totals 14 residues. CDR3 sequence reads: CASTLGTGSWEQFF. CDR3 bases: TGTGCCAGCACCTTAGGGACAGGGTCGTGGGAGCAGTTCTTC.

The rearrangement links TRBV5-1 to TRBJ2-2, with 9 bases matching TRBD1. The V and J ends lost 4 bases and 4 bases, in that order; junction bases with no gene match: 5. CDR1 SGHRS and CDR2 YFSETQ come from the germline V gene. CDR3 size: 15 residues. The CDR3 region is CASSRDREATGELFF. DNA for the CDR3: TGCGCCAGCAGCAGGGACAGGGAGGCCACCGGGGAGCTGTTTTTT. Combining the CDR3 with reference TRBV5-1 and TRBJ2-2 gives the whole variable domain KAGVTQTPRYLIKTRGQQVTLSCSPISGHRSVSWYQQTPGQGLQFLFEYFSETQRNKGNFPGRFSGRQFSNSRSEMNVSTLELGDSALYLCASSRDREATGELFFGEGSRLTVL.

The chain uses TRBV11-2 and TRBJ2-1, with 7 bases fitting TRBD1. V shed 6 bases, J shed 1 base, and the junction held 6 bases outside the gene matches. This CDR3 spans 15 amino acids. CDR1 is SGHAT, CDR2 FQNNGV, per germline. CDR3 sequence: CASRTRGQSYNEQFF. CDR3 nucleotides: TGTGCCAGCAGGACCCGGGGACAGTCCTACAATGAGCAGTTCTTC. Together with reference TRBV11-2 and TRBJ2-1, the CDR3 gives the full variable domain: EAGVAQSPRYKIIEKRQSVAFWCNPISGHATLYWYQQILGQGPKLLIQFQNNGVVDDSQLPKDRFSAERLKGVDSTLKIQPAKLEDSAVYLCASRTRGQSYNEQFFGPGTRLTVL.

The rearrangement joins TRBV6-1 to TRBJ2-2; 7 nucleotides match TRBD2. Germline CDR1 is MNHNS and CDR2 is SASEGT. The length of the CDR3 is 15 residues. J gave up 4 bases and V 10 bases, and 12 bases lay outside the gene matches. The CDR3 nucleotides read TGTGCCATACCTACAACGGGAGGCACCACCGGGGAGCTGTTTTTT. It encodes CAIPTTGGTTGELFF.

This chain links TRBV10-1 with TRBJ2-1, with TRBD2 matching 13 bases. This CDR3 spans 17 amino acids. CDR1 and CDR2 (germline): WNHNN, SYGVQD (reference sequence). With V trimmed by 2 bases and J by 4 bases, 5 bases remained unmatched. CDR3 nucleotides: TGCGCCAGCAGTGAGACTAGCGGGAGGGCCGGTTACAATGAGCAGTTCTTC. Amino acids: CASSETSGRAGYNEQFF.